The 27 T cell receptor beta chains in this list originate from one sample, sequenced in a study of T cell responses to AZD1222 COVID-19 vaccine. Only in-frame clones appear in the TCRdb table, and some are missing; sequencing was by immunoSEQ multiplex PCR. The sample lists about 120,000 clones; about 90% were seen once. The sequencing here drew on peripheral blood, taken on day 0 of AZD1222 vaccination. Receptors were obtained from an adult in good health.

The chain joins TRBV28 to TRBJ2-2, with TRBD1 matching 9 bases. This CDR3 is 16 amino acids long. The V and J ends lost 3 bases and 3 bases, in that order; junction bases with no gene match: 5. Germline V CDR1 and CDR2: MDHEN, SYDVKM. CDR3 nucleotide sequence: TGTGCCAGCAGTTTTTACAGGGGGCTAGACACCGGGGAGCTGTTTTTT. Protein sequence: CASSFYRGLDTGELFF.

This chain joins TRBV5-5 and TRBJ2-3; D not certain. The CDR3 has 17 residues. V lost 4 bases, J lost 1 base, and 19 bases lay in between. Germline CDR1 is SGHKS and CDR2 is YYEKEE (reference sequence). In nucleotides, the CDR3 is TGTGCCAGCAGCCCGTTTCTACTTATAGACCGCACAGATACGCAGTATTTT. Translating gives CASSPFLLIDRTDTQYF.

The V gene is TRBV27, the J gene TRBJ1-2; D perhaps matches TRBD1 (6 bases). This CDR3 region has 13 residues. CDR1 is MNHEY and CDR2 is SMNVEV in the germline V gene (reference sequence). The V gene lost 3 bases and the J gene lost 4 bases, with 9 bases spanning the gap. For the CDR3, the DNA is TGTGCCAGCAGTTTCCAGGACAGCTATGGCTACACCTTC. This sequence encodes CASSFQDSYGYTF.

CDR3 in amino acids: CASSDRQGRLGYTF. The CDR3 coding sequence is TGTGCCAGCAGTGACAGACAGGGGCGCCTTGGCTACACCTTC. The chain combines TRBV25-1 with TRBJ1-2; 8 bases fit TRBD1. The V and J ends lost 3 bases and 7 bases, in that order; junction bases with no gene match: 7. This CDR3 is built from 14 residues. Germline CDR1 reads MGHDK; CDR2 reads SYGVNS.

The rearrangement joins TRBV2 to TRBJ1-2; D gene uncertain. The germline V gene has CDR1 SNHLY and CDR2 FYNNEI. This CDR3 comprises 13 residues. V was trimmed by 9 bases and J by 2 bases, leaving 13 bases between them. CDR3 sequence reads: CASAPDKNYGYTF. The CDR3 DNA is TGTGCCAGTGCCCCCGACAAGAACTATGGCTACACCTTC.

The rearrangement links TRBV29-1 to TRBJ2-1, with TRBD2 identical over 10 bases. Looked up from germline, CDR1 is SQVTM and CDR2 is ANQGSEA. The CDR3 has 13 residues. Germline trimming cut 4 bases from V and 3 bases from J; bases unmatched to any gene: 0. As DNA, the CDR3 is TGCAGCGTTGTAGCGGGGGGCTACAATGAGCAGTTCTTC. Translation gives CSVVAGGYNEQFF.

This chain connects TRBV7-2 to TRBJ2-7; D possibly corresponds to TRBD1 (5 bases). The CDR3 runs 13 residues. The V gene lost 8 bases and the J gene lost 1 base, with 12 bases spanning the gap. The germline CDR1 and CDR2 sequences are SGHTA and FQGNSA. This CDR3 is CASSPSGSYEQYF. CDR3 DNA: TGTGCCAGCTCCCCGTCAGGGTCCTACGAGCAGTACTTC.

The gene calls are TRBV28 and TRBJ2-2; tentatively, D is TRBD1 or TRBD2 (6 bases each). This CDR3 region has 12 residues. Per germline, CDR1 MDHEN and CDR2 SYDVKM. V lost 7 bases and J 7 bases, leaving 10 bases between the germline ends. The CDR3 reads CASTGGHGELFF. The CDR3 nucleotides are TGTGCCAGCACTGGGGGGCACGGGGAGCTGTTTTTT.

The CDR3 sequence: CALHRVQPQHF. As DNA, the CDR3 is TGTGCCCTCCACAGGGTTCAGCCCCAGCATTTT. The V gene is TRBV6-5, the J gene TRBJ1-5; D perhaps matches TRBD1 (6 bases). Trimming cost V 11 bases and J 6 bases, with 11 bases left between them. Germline CDR1 MNHEY, CDR2 SVGAGI. CDR3 length equals 11 residues.

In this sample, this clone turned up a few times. This chain's CDR3 is CASSEQRLSYEQYF. The DNA of the CDR3 is TGTGCCAGCTCAGAACAGCGACTATCCTACGAGCAGTACTTC. This chain connects TRBV18 to TRBJ2-7, with D perhaps matching TRBD2 (5 bases). The germline V gene has CDR1 KGHSH and CDR2 LQKENI. Trimming took 5 bases from V and 1 from J, leaving 12 bases between them. This CDR3 comprises 14 residues. The variable domain in full, with the rest retrieved from reference TRBV18 and TRBJ2-7, is NAGVMQNPRHLVRRRGQEARLRCSPMKGHSHVYWYRQLPEEGLKFMVYLQKENIIDESGMPKERFSAEFPKEGPSILRIQQVVRGDSAAYFCASSEQRLSYEQYFGPGTRLTVT.

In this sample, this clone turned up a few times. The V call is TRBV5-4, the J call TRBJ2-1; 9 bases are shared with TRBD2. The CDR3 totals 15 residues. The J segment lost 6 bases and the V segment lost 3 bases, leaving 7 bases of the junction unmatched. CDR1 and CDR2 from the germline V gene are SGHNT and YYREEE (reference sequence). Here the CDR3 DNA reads TGTGCCAGCAGCTCGGCCCTAGCGGGGTCCAATGAGCAGTTCTTC. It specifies CASSSALAGSNEQFF.

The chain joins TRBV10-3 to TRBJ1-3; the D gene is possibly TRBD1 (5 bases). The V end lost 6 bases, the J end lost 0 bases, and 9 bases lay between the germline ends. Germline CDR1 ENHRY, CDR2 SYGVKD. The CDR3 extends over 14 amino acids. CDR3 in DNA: TGTGCCATCAGAGGGGCATACTCTGGAAACACCATATATTTT. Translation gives CAIRGAYSGNTIYF.

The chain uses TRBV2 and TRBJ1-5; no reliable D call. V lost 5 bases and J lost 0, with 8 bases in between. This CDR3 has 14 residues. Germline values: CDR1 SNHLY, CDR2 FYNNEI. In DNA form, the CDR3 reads TGTGCCAGCAGTTCAGTTTATAGCAATCAGCCCCAGCATTTT. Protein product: CASSSVYSNQPQHF.

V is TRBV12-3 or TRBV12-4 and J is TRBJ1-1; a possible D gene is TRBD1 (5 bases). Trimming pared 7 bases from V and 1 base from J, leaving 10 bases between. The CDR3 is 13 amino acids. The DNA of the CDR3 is TGTGCCAGCACCCCGACAGAGAACACTGAAGCTTTCTTT. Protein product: CASTPTENTEAFF.

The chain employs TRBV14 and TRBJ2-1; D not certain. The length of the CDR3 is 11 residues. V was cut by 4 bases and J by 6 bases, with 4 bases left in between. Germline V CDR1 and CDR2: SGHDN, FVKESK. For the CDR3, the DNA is TGTGCCAGCAGCCTACGCAATGAGCAGTTCTTC. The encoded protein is CASSLRNEQFF.

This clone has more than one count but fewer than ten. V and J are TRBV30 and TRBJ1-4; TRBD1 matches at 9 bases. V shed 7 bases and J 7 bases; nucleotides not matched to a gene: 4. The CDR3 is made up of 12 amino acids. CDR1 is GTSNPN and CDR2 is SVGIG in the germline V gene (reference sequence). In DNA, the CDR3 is TGTGCCTTGCACAGGGGGCGTGAAAAACTGTTTTTT. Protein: CALHRGREKLFF.

The CDR3 nucleotides are TGTGCCAGCACCCTGGCGGGGGGGGTCTCCTACAATGAGCAGTTCTTC. Translated: CASTLAGGVSYNEQFF. The V and J genes are TRBV28 and TRBJ2-1, with TRBD2 identical over 9 bases. The junction had 7 bases not matched to a gene; V was cut back by 7 bases and J by 0 bases. This CDR3 contains 16 residues. The germline CDR1 and CDR2 sequences are MDHEN and SYDVKM.

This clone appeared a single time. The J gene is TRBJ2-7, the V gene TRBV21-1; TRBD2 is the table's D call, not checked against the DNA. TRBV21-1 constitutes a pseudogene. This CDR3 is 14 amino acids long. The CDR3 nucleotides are TGTGCCAGCAGCTCCTCTCGGGGGTCGTACGAGCAGTACTTC. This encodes CASSSSRGSYEQYF.

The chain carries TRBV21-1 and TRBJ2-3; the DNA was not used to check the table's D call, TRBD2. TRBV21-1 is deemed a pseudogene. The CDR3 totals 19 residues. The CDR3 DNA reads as TGTGCCAGCAGCAAAGGGCAGGGGAGCGGGAGAGGTGGCACAGATACGCAGTATTTT. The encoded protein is CASSKGQGSGRGGTDTQYF.

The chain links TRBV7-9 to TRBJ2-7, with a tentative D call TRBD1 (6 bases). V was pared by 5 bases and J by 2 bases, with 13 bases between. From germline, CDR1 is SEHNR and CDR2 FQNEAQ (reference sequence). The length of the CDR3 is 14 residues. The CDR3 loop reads CASSPTGPPYEQYF. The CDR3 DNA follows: TGTGCCAGCAGCCCGACAGGACCCCCCTACGAGCAGTACTTC.

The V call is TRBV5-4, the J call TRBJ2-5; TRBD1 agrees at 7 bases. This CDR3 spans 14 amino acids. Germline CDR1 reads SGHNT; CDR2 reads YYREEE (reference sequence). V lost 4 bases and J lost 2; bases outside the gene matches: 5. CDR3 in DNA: TGTGCCAGCAGCAACCGGGACAGACAAGAGACCCAGTACTTC. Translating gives CASSNRDRQETQYF.

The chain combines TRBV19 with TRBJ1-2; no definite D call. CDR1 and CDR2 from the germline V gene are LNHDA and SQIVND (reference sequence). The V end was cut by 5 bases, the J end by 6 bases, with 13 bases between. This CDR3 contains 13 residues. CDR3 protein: CASSLSVYHGYTF. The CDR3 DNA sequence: TGTGCCAGTAGTCTGTCTGTGTATCATGGCTACACCTTC.

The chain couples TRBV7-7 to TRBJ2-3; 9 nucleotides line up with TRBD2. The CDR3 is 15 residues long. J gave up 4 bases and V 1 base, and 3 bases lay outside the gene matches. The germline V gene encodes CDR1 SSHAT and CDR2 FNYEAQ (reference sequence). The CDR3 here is CASSLGGGRADTQYF. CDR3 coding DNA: TGTGCCAGCAGCTTAGGCGGCGGGAGGGCAGATACGCAGTATTTT.

The CDR3 DNA is TGCGCCAGCAGAAAGTTACAGGAGGGCGCCTATAATTCACCCCTCCACTTT. Translating it yields CASRKLQEGAYNSPLHF. V is TRBV5-1 and J is TRBJ1-6; D is perhaps TRBD1 (5 bases). Germline V gene sequence: CDR1 SGHRS, CDR2 YFSETQ. V was pared by 5 bases and J by 2 bases, with 17 bases between. The CDR3 has 17 residues. Together with reference TRBV5-1 and TRBJ1-6, the CDR3 gives the full variable domain: KAGVTQTPRYLIKTRGQQVTLSCSPISGHRSVSWYQQTPGQGLQFLFEYFSETQRNKGNFPGRFSGRQFSNSRSEMNVSTLELGDSALYLCASRKLQEGAYNSPLHFGNGTRLTVT.

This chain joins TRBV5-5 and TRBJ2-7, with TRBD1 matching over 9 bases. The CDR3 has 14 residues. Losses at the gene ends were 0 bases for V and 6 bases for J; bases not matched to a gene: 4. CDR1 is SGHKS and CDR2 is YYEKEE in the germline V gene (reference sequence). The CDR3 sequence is CASSLAWDRVEQYF. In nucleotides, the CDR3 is TGTGCCAGCAGCTTGGCCTGGGACAGGGTCGAGCAGTACTTC.

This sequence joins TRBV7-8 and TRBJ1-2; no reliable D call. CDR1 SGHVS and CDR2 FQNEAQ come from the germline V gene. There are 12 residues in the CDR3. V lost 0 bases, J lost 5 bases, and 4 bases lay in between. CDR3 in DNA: TGTGCCAGCAGCTTAGCGAATTATGGCTACACCTTC. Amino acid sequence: CASSLANYGYTF.

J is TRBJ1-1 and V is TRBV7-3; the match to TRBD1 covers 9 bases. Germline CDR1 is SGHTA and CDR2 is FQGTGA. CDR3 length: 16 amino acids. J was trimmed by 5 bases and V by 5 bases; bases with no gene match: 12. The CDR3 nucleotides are TGTGCCAGCAGCCCCCAGGGGGGACAGGGAAGGACTGAAGCTTTCTTT. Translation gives CASSPQGGQGRTEAFF.